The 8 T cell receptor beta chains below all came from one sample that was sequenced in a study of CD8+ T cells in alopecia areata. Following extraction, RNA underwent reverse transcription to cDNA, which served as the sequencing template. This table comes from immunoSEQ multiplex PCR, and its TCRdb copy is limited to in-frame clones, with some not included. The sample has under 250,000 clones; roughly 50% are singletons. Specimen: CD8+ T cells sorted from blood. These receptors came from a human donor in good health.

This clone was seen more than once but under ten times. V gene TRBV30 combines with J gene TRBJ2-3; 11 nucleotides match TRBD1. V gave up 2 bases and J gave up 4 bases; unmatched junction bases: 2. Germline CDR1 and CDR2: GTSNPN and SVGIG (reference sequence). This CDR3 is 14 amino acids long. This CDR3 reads CAWSPGQGADTQYF. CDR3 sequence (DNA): TGTGCCTGGAGTCCGGGACAGGGGGCAGATACGCAGTATTTT.

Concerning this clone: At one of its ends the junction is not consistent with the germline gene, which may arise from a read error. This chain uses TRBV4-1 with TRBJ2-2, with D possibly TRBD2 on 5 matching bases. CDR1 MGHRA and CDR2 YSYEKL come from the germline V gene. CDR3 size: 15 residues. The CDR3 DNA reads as TGTGCCAGCAGCCAAGAGGGTGCGGTTCTCGGGGAGCTGTTTTTT. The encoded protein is CASSQEGAVLGELFF.

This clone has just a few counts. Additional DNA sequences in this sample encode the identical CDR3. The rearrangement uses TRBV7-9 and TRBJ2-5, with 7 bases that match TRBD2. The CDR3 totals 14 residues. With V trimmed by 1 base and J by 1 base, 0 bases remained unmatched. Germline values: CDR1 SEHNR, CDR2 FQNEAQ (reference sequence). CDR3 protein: CASSLGGGQETQYF. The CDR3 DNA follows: TGTGCCAGCAGCTTAGGCGGGGGCCAAGAGACCCAGTACTTC.

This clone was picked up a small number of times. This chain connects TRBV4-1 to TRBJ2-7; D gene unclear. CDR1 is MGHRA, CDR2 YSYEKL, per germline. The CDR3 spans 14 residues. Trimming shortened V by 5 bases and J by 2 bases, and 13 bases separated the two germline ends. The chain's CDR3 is CASSSPGRPYEQYF. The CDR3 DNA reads TGCGCCAGCAGCAGCCCTGGACGGCCCTACGAGCAGTACTTC.

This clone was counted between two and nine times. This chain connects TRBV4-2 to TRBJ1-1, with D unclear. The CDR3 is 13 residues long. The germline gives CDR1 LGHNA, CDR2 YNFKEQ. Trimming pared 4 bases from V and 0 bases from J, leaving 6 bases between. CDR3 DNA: TGTGCCAGCAGCCTCGGGGTGAACACTGAAGCTTTCTTT. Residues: CASSLGVNTEAFF.

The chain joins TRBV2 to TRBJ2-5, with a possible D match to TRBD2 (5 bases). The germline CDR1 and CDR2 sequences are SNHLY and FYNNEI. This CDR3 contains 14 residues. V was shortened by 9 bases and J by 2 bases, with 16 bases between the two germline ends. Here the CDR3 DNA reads TGTGCCAGTTCGGGGTTGGCGGTACAAGAGACCCAGTACTTC. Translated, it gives CASSGLAVQETQYF.

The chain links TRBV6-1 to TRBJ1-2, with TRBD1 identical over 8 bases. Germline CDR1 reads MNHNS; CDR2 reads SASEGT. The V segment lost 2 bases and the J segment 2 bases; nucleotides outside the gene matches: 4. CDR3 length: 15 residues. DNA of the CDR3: TGTGCCAGCAGTGAATATCAGGGGGCAAACTATGGCTACACCTTC. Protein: CASSEYQGANYGYTF.

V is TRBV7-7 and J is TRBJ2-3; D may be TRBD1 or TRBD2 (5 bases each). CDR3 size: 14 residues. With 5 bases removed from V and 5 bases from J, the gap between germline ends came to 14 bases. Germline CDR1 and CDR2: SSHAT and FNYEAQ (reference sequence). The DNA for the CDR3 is TGTGCCAGCAGCCCCGGGGCCACCCAAGATACGCAGTATTTT. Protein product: CASSPGATQDTQYF. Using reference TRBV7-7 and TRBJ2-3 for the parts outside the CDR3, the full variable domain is GAGVSQSPRYKVTKRGQDVTLRCDPISSHATLYWYQQALGQGPEFLTYFNYEAQPDKSGLPSDRFSAERPEGSISTLTIQRTEQRDSAMYRCASSPGATQDTQYFGPGTRLTVL.